This T cell receptor beta chain was sequenced in a study of blood T cell repertoires in COVID-19. Study in general: Collection of acute and convalescent COVID-19 samples took place in the United States, Italy and Spain.

TCRdb's copy holds only in-frame clones and misses some; the assay was immunoSEQ multiplex PCR. The sample includes some 240,000 clones, approximately 88% seen only once; the top ten take about 9.4%. V shed 5 bases and J 8 bases; nucleotides not matched to a gene: 8. The CDR3 consists of 15 residues. The germline CDR1 and CDR2 sequences are MNHEY and SMNVEV (reference sequence). Seattle patients were enrolled while actively infected and followed longitudinally. This sequence joins TRBV27 and TRBJ1-4, with 10 positions matching TRBD1. The sample consisted of peripheral blood. This TCR was recovered from a woman aged 70 to 79 with COVID-19, enrolled during active disease. CDR3 residues: CASSGRDRGGEKLFF. The CDR3 DNA is TGTGCCAGCAGTGGCCGGGACAGGGGCGGCGAAAAACTGTTTTTT.